This T cell receptor (beta chain) was documented in a study of cytomegalovirus exposure and HLA in healthy donors. Findings and limits, study-wide: In vitro checks showed that three CMV-associated chains really do target CMV antigens. Listed as cytomegalovirus-associated were 150 to 200 TCR beta chains.

Remarks on this clone: The antigen is undetermined.

The PCR made use of 60 Vbeta and 13 Jbeta primers. TCRdb's table, derived via immunoSEQ multiplex PCR, lists solely in-frame clones and lacks some. The table includes over 200,000 clones, about 80% detected once. This sequence was found in a man aged 35-49 years in good health and CMV-seropositive. Sequenced sample: PBMCs.

As DNA, the CDR3 is TGTGCCAGCAGTTCCGCCGGGACTAGCGGGCGAGGGGAGCTGTTTTTT. Amino acids: CASSSAGTSGRGELFF. The V gene is TRBV28, the J gene TRBJ2-2; 12 bases map to TRBD2. The germline CDR1 and CDR2 sequences are MDHEN and SYDVKM. V was pared by 4 bases and J by 8 bases, with 8 bases of the junction left unmatched. The CDR3 length is 16 residues.